Listed here are 7 T cell receptor beta chains from one sample, sequenced in a study of T cell changes during pregnancy in multiple sclerosis. The method was immunoSEQ multiplex PCR; TCRdb's version includes in-frame clones alone and lacks a portion of them. The sample shows some 57,000 clones, 91% of them seen only once. Source: CD4+ T cells from peripheral blood mononuclear cells, taken after pregnancy. These receptors originate from a female donor in good health, enrolled as a control in a pregnancy study.

This clone is a singleton in its sample. The chain combines TRBV7-2 with TRBJ1-1, with D tentatively TRBD1 (6 bases). The germline gives CDR1 SGHTA, CDR2 FQGNSA. V was shortened by 1 base and J by 5 bases, with 20 bases between the two germline ends. CDR3 length: 17 residues. The CDR3 nucleotides are TGTGCCAGCAGCTTAGTGGGGCTACAACAGGGTCTTACTGAAGCTTTCTTT. Encoded protein: CASSLVGLQQGLTEAFF.

V is TRBV7-3 and J is TRBJ2-3, with TRBD2 matching 13 bases. CDR1 SGHTA and CDR2 FQGTGA come from the germline V gene. J was trimmed by 1 base and V by 5 bases; bases with no gene match: 3. CDR3 length: 16 residues. DNA for the CDR3: TGTGCCAGCAGCCGCGGACTAGCGGGGGGCACAGATACGCAGTATTTT. This codes for CASSRGLAGGTDTQYF.

V gene TRBV5-6 combines with J gene TRBJ2-7, with TRBD1 matching over 9 bases. Germline V gene lookup returns CDR1 SGHDT and CDR2 YYEEEE. The CDR3 has 17 amino acids. With V trimmed by 3 bases and J by 4 bases, 14 bases remained unmatched. The CDR3 region is CASSSLSGTGRMYEQYF. As DNA, the CDR3 is TGTGCCAGCAGCTCATTGTCGGGGACAGGGAGGATGTACGAGCAGTACTTC.

This clone was observed once. The rearrangement links TRBV9 to TRBJ2-2; D unclear. CDR3 length equals 16 residues. Trimming removed 0 bases at V and 0 bases at J, with 9 bases between. Germline CDR1 SGDLS, CDR2 YYNGEE. The DNA of the CDR3 is TGTGCCAGCAGCGTAGGTCGGGTGACGAACACCGGGGAGCTGTTTTTT. Amino acids: CASSVGRVTNTGELFF.

The chain employs TRBV5-4 and TRBJ2-3, with 7 bases aligning to TRBD2. V dropped 0 bases and J dropped 6; count of bases not matched to a gene: 10. The CDR3 covers 16 residues. Germline V CDR1 and CDR2: SGHNT, YYREEE (reference sequence). CDR3 in amino acids: CASSLAGAAGADTQYF. CDR3 nucleotides: TGTGCCAGCAGCTTGGCCGGTGCGGCGGGAGCCGATACGCAGTATTTT.

CDR3 sequence reads: CASSLAPGGGASTGELFF. CDR3 DNA sequence: TGTGCCAGCAGCTTAGCGCCAGGCGGGGGGGCCTCCACCGGGGAGCTGTTTTTT. The chain links TRBV7-2 to TRBJ2-2; 9 bases map to TRBD2. Germline CDR1 is SGHTA and CDR2 is FQGNSA. The CDR3 sequence is 18 residues long. The V gene end was trimmed by 0 bases and the J gene end by 4 bases; junction bases not matched to a gene: 9.

The chain uses TRBV7-3 and TRBJ2-3; 9 nucleotides line up with TRBD2. Germline trimming cut 6 bases from V and 1 base from J; bases unmatched to any gene: 8. The CDR3 consists of 16 residues. CDR1 and CDR2 (germline): SGHTA, FQGTGA. In DNA, the CDR3 is TGTGCCAGCAGAAATAACATAGCGGGGGGCACAGATACGCAGTATTTT. Translated: CASRNNIAGGTDTQYF.